A single sample is the source of the 7 T cell receptor beta chains below, sequenced in a study of beta chain features in type 1 diabetes. Their antigens remain unidentified. General study results and limits: Researchers report that Type 1 diabetes patients had moderately but significantly shorter TCRB CDR3s across all four CD4+ subsets.

The isolated RNA, all of it, was reverse transcribed, so expressed TCRB transcripts were what got sequenced. The protocol was immunoSEQ multiplex PCR, while the TCRdb copy is restricted to in-frame clones and leaves out a portion. The sample lists about 650,000 clones; 12% were seen once. Sequenced material: naive CD4+ T cells from blood. The receptors stem from a man aged 25-45 years with type 1 diabetes.

This clone has a handful of counts. This rearrangement joins TRBV6-6 to TRBJ2-1, with 7 bases that match TRBD1. CDR1 MNHNY and CDR2 SVGAGI come from the germline V gene (reference sequence). This CDR3 is built from 15 residues. Unmatched junction bases numbered 6, after V lost 4 bases and J lost 3 bases. The CDR3 DNA reads as TGTGCCAGCAGTTCACCGGACAGGATCTACAATGAGCAGTTCTTC. It yields the protein CASSSPDRIYNEQFF.

Only a few counts were recorded for this clone. This rearrangement joins TRBV6-6 to TRBJ2-2; D not certain. Germline CDR1 MNHNY, CDR2 SVGAGI (reference sequence). The CDR3 extends over 13 amino acids. V gave up 3 bases and J gave up 6 bases, with 8 bases separating them. The chain's CDR3 is CASSYSNPGELFF. The CDR3 region has the DNA TGTGCCAGCAGTTATTCGAATCCCGGGGAGCTGTTTTTT.

The chain employs TRBV6-6 and TRBJ2-1; 9 bases align to TRBD1. The CDR3 length is 14 residues. V lost 7 bases to trimming and J lost 3 bases; unmatched junction nucleotides: 4. Germline lookup yields CDR1 MNHNY and CDR2 SVGAGI (reference sequence). The CDR3 reads CASNGQGIYNEQFF. The DNA for the CDR3 is TGTGCCAGCAACGGACAGGGGATCTACAATGAGCAGTTCTTC.

The rearrangement uses TRBV9 and TRBJ1-1, with D unclear. In germline, CDR1 is SGDLS, CDR2 YYNGEE. Trimming stripped 2 bases from V and 1 base from J, with 6 bases between. This CDR3 comprises 13 residues. CDR3: CASSVTPNTEAFF. The CDR3, as DNA: TGTGCCAGCAGCGTGACCCCGAACACTGAAGCTTTCTTT.

The chain links TRBV5-1 to TRBJ1-4; D is undetermined. Germline lookup yields CDR1 SGHRS and CDR2 YFSETQ. V gave up 3 bases and J gave up 7 bases, with 10 bases separating them. The CDR3 runs 13 residues. This chain's CDR3 is CASSWGAGEKLFF. The CDR3 nucleotides are TGCGCCAGCAGCTGGGGAGCCGGTGAAAAACTGTTTTTT.

The V gene is TRBV9, the J gene TRBJ2-1, with D unresolved. The CDR3 has 16 amino acids. Germline V gene sequence: CDR1 SGDLS, CDR2 YYNGEE. Between the trimmed V and J ends, which lost 0 bases and 1 base, there was a span of 11 bases. This chain's CDR3 is CASSVGSLMSYNEQFF. The CDR3 nucleotides are TGTGCCAGCAGCGTAGGTTCCCTAATGTCCTACAATGAGCAGTTCTTC.

V usage is TRBV7-9 and J usage is TRBJ2-5; 8 nucleotides agree with TRBD1. The V gene's germline CDR1 is SEHNR and CDR2 FQNEAQ (reference sequence). The J segment lost 5 bases and the V segment lost 3 bases, leaving 11 bases of the junction unmatched. This CDR3 has 16 residues. CDR3 loop: CASSFPMAGGRETQYF. Written as DNA, the CDR3 is TGTGCCAGCAGCTTCCCGATGGCAGGGGGCCGGGAGACCCAGTACTTC.